This T cell receptor (beta chain) emerged from a study of monozygotic twins with inflammatory bowel disease. Whole-study findings and limits: Compared with healthy twins, IBD patients shared fewer clonotypes with others, especially with disease activity. No discrimination was achieved between different T cell subtypes.

This CDR3 region has 14 residues. Germline loops: CDR1 SGHKS, CDR2 YYEKEE (reference sequence). TCRdb reprocessed the 5' RACE reads, with one entry per CDR3 protein and no DNA. The clone table shows around 370,000 distinct CDR3 sequences, with the ten largest holding just over 2.5%. On this clonotype itself: The antigen is not known.

The rearrangement uses TRBV5-5 and TRBJ2-1. The TCR comes from a human donor with ulcerative colitis or Crohn's disease, or a healthy co-twin of an affected twin (not recorded which). The sample taken for sequencing was blood. This chain's CDR3 is CASSFAATYNEQFF.